The sequence of this T cell receptor (beta chain) was determined in a study of T cell changes during pregnancy in multiple sclerosis. Repertoires were generated with immunoSEQ multiplex PCR, while TCRdb's copy carries only in-frame clones and drops some. The table records tens of thousands of clones, 90% to 95% of them present only once. The CDR3 sequence is 15 residues long. Germline-derived CDR1 and CDR2 are MNHEY and SMNVEV (reference sequence). Trimming shortened V by 2 bases and J by 3 bases, and 14 bases separated the two germline ends. The source was CD8+ T cells from peripheral blood mononuclear cells, collected before pregnancy. The TCR was taken from a female donor with multiple sclerosis, enrolled in a pregnancy study. J is TRBJ2-7 and V is TRBV27; weak D call: TRBD1 (7 bases). Written as DNA, the CDR3 is TGTGCCAGCAGTTTAGGAGGGGGCGCTTTCTACGAGCAGTACTTC. Protein product: CASSLGGGAFYEQYF.